This is a list of T cell receptor beta chains from one sample in a study of prognosis after radiotherapy for stage I lung cancer. TCRdb fed the multiplex PCR reads into MiXCR, producing one record per CDR3 protein. The sample records 59,000 or so distinct CDR3 sequences, around 27% being singletons. The sequencing used PBMCs, collected before or after stereotactic body radiation therapy (not recorded which). All receptors come from a donor of 50 years or more with non-small cell lung cancer. The CDR3 runs from the conserved cysteine through the conserved F or W.

J gene	V gene	CDR3 protein
TRBJ2-7	TRBV6-1	CASTLTGGNYEQYF
TRBJ1-2	TRBV6-6	CASKAGTGGTLGYGYTF
TRBJ1-2	TRBV12-3/TRBV12-4	CASSLQRGASGYTF
TRBJ1-1	TRBV20-1	CSALGRNLVNTEAFF
TRBJ2-5	TRBV2	CASSGGGAGETQYF
TRBJ2-2	TRBV11-2	CDSSLGDRTGEPFF
TRBJ2-5	TRBV10-3	CAISGGQETQYF
TRBJ1-5	TRBV15	CATSSLVGQPQHF
TRBJ2-5	TRBV19	CASSINSQETQYF
TRBJ1-5	TRBV19	CASSIYNSNQPQHF
TRBJ1-1	TRBV2	CASSRDSGGAEAFF
TRBJ2-1	TRBV27	CASSFIPPGLGTGENEQFF
TRBJ2-7	TRBV3-1	CASSLGTSVFYKQYF
TRBJ1-1	TRBV6-2/TRBV6-3	CESSYLRGEAFF
TRBJ1-1	TRBV4-1	CASSQLTDNTEAFF
TRBJ2-7	TRBV5-1	CASSTGTGVYEQYF
TRBJ1-1	TRBV12-3/TRBV12-4	CASIDRVATEVFF
TRBJ2-1	TRBV7-2	CASSSGLVGGNEQFF
TRBJ1-4	TRBV2	CASGRGGNEKLFF
TRBJ1-5	TRBV6-2/TRBV6-3	CASGQLSNQPQHF
TRBJ2-2	TRBV27	CASSSGGELFF
TRBJ2-1	TRBV20-1	CSARVGEDYNKQFF
TRBJ2-3	TRBV5-1	CASSLPGGDTDTQYF
TRBJ2-2	TRBV24-1	CATSRMDTGELFF